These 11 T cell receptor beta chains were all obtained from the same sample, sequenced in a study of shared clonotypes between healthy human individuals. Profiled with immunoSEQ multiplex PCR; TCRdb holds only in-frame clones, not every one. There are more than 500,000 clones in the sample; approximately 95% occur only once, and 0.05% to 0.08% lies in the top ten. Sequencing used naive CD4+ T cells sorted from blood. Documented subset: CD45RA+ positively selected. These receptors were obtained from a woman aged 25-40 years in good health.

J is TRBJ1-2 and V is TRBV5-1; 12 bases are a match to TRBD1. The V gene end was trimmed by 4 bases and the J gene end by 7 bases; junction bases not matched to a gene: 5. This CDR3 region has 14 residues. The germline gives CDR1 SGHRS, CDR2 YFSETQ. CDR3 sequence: CASSTGTGGAGYTF. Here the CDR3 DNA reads TGCGCCAGCAGCACCGGGACAGGGGGCGCTGGCTACACCTTC. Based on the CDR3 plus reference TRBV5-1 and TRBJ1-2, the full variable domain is KAGVTQTPRYLIKTRGQQVTLSCSPISGHRSVSWYQQTPGQGLQFLFEYFSETQRNKGNFPGRFSGRQFSNSRSEMNVSTLELGDSALYLCASSTGTGGAGYTFGSGTRLTVV.

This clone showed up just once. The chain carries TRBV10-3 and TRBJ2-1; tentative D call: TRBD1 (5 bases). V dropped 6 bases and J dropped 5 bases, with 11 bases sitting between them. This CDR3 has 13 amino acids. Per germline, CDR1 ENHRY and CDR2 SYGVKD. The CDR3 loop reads CAIRPTGDNEQFF. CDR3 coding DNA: TGTGCCATCAGACCCACAGGAGACAATGAGCAGTTCTTC.

The CDR3, as DNA: TGTGCCAGCAGTGTTACAACCGGGACGGATACCTACAATGAGCAGTTCTTC. Its translation: CASSVTTGTDTYNEQFF. J is TRBJ2-1 and V is TRBV25-1, with D possibly called TRBD1 or TRBD2 (5 bases each). This CDR3 spans 17 amino acids. Germline V gene lookup returns CDR1 MGHDK and CDR2 SYGVNS. V gave up 4 bases and J gave up 2 bases, with 18 bases separating them.

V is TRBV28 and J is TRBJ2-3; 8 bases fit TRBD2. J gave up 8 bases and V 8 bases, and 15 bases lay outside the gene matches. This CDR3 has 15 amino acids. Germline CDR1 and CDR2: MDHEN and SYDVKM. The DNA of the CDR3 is TGTGCCAGCCGCCCGGCCGGACTAGCCCTAGCTACGCAGTATTTT. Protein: CASRPAGLALATQYF.

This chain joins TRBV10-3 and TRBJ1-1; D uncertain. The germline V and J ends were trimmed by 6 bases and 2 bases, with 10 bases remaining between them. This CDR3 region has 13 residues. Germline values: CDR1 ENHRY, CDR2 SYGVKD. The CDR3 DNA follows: TGTGCCATCAGGGAACAAGGTAACACTGAAGCTTTCTTT. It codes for CAIREQGNTEAFF.

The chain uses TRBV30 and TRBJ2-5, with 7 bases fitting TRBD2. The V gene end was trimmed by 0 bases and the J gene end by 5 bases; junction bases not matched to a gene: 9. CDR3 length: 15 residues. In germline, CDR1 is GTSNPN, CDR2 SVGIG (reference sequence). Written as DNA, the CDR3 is TGTGCCTGGAGTGTATCCGGATACGGGAGGGAGACCCAGTACTTC. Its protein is CAWSVSGYGRETQYF.

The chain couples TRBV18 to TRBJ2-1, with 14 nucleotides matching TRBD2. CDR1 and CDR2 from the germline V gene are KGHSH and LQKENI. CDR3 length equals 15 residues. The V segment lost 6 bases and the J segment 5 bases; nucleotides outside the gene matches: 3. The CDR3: CASSWTSGRNNEQFF. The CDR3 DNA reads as TGTGCCAGCTCGTGGACTAGCGGGAGGAACAATGAGCAGTTCTTC.

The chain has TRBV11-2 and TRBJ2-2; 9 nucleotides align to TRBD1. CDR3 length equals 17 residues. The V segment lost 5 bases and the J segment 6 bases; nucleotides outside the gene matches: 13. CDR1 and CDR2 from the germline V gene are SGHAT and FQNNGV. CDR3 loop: CASSEKLGQGNPGELFF. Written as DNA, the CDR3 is TGTGCCAGCAGCGAAAAGCTGGGACAGGGTAATCCCGGGGAGCTGTTTTTT.

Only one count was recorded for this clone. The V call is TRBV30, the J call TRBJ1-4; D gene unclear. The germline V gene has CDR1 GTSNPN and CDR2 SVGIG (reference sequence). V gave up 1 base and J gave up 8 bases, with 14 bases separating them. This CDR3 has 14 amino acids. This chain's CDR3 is CAWSGGKLGEKLFF. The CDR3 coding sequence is TGTGCCTGGAGTGGCGGGAAATTAGGGGAAAAACTGTTTTTT. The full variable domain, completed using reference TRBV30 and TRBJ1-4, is SQTIHQWPATLVQPVGSPLSLECTVEGTSNPNLYWYRQAAGRGLQLLFYSVGIGQISSEVPQNLSASRPQDRQFILSSKKLLLSDSGFYLCAWSGGKLGEKLFFGSGTQLSVL.

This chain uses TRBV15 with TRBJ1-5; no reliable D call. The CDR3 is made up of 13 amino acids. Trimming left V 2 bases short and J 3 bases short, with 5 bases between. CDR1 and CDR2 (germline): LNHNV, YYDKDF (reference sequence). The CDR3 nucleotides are TGTGCCACCAGCAGAACCCACAATCAGCCCCAGCATTTT. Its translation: CATSRTHNQPQHF.

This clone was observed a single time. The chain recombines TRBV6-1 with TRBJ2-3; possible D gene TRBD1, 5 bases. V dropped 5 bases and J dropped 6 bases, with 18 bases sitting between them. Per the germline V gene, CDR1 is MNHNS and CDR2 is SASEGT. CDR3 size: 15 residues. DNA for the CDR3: TGTGCCAGCAGTTTCCAGGGCCTCCTCGTCGATACGCAGTATTTT. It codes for CASSFQGLLVDTQYF.